This T cell receptor beta chain was sequenced for a study of PD-1 blockade in mismatch repair-deficient tumors. Only in-frame clones appear in the TCRdb table, and some are missing; sequencing was by immunoSEQ multiplex PCR. The table has more than 90,000 clones, 70% to 80% seen once. Every patient had mismatch repair deficiency by PCR or immunohistochemistry. The CDR3 has 17 amino acids. Germline V CDR1 and CDR2: MGHRA, YSYEKL. V shed 0 bases, J shed 6 bases, and the junction held 8 bases outside the gene matches. This sequence was found in an adult with mismatch repair-deficient cancer. The source material was peripheral blood, sampled roughly 60 weeks after starting pembrolizumab. The gene calls are TRBV4-1 and TRBJ2-1; 10 bases match TRBD2. The CDR3, as DNA: TGCGCCAGCAGCCAAGATAGGGGGACTAGCGTTGGCAATGAGCAGTTCTTC. Translating it yields CASSQDRGTSVGNEQFF.